This T cell receptor (beta chain) was profiled in a study of shared clonotypes between healthy human individuals. Study-wide findings and caveats: The rarefaction results pointed to incomplete sorted-subset sequencing despite large depth. When compared with the clonotypes that were shared by all four sorted-subset donors, the non-shared clonotypes turned out to have lower generation probabilities. Naive subsets generally exceeded memory subsets in estimated richness.

All the donors were Caucasian adults who lived in Nashville, Tennessee. There are 12 residues in the CDR3. V was shortened by 3 bases and J by 2 bases, with 4 bases between the two germline ends. CDR1 SGHRS and CDR2 YFSETQ come from the germline V gene. Assay used: immunoSEQ multiplex PCR; TCRdb lists only in-frame clones, some missing. Of approximately 2.3 million clones in the sample, over 90% were seen once. As to this clone: Antigen specificity is unknown. Other DNA sequences within the sample encode an identical CDR3.

The source material was naive CD4+ T cells from PBMCs. Subset meaning: CD45RA+ positively selected. This TCR was recovered from a man aged 18 to 30 in good health. Some clones in this sample may be carry-over from other donors' samples. The chain has TRBV5-1 and TRBJ2-3; D unresolved. The CDR3, as DNA: TGCGCCAGCAGCTCCTACACAGATACGCAGTATTTT. Its protein product is CASSSYTDTQYF.